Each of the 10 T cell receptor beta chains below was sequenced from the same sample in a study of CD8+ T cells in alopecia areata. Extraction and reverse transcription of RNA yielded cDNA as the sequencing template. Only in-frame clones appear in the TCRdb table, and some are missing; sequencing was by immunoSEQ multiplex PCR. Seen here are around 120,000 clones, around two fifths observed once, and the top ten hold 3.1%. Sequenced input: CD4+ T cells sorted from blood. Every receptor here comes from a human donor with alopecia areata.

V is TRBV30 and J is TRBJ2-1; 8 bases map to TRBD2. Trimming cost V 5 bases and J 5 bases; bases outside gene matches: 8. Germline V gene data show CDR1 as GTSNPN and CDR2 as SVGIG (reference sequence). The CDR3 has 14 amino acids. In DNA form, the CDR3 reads TGTGCCTGGGCGAGACTAGCGACGAACAATGAGCAGTTCTTC. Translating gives CAWARLATNNEQFF. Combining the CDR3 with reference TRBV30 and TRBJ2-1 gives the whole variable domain SQTIHQWPATLVQPVGSPLSLECTVEGTSNPNLYWYRQAAGRGLQLLFYSVGIGQISSEVPQNLSASRPQDRQFILSSKKLLLSDSGFYLCAWARLATNNEQFFGPGTRLTVL.

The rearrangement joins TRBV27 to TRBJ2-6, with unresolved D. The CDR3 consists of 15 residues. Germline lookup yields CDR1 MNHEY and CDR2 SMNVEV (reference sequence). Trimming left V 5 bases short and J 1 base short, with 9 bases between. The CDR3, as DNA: TGTGCCAGCAGTCCAACAGTTTCTGGGGCCAACGTCCTGACTTTC. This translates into CASSPTVSGANVLTF.

The CDR3 reads CASSYDSGTVFF. Here the CDR3 DNA reads TGTGCCAGCAGTTACGACAGCGGGACAGTGTTTTTT. The chain uses TRBV6-5 and TRBJ2-2, with D perhaps being TRBD1 or TRBD2 (7 bases each). The CDR3 length is 12 residues. The germline gives CDR1 MNHEY, CDR2 SVGAGI. Trimming took off 2 bases at V and 15 bases at J, with 13 bases between the two ends.

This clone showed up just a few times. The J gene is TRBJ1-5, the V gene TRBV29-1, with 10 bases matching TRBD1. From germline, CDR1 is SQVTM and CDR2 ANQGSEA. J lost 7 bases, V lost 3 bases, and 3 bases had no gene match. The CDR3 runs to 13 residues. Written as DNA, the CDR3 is TGCAGCGTTGAGACAGGGGGCGGGCAGCCCCAGCATTTT. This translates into CSVETGGGQPQHF.

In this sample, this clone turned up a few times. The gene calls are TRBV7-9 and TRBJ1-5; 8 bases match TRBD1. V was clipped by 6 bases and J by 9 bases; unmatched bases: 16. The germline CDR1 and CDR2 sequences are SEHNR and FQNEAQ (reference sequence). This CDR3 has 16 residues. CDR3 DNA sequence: TGTGCCAGCAGTTTCCCCGGGCTGACAGGGGTTACGCCCCAGCATTTT. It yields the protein CASSFPGLTGVTPQHF.

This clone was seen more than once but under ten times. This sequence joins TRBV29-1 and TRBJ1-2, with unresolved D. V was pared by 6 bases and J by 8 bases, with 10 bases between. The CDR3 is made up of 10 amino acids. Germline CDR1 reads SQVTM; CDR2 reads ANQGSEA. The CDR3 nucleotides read TGCAGCGTCGACCGGCTAGGCTACACCTTC. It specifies CSVDRLGYTF.

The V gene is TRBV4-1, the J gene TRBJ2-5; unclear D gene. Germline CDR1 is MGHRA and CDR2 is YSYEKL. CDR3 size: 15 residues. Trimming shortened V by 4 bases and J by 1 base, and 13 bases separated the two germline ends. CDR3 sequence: CASSPDRGFQETQYF. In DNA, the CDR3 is TGCGCCAGCAGCCCGGACCGCGGCTTCCAAGAGACCCAGTACTTC.

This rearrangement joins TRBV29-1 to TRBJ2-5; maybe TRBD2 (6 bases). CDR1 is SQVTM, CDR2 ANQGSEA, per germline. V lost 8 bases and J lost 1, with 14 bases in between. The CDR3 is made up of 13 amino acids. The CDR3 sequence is CSSLGRIQETQYF. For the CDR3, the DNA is TGCAGCTCCCTAGGGAGGATCCAAGAGACCCAGTACTTC.

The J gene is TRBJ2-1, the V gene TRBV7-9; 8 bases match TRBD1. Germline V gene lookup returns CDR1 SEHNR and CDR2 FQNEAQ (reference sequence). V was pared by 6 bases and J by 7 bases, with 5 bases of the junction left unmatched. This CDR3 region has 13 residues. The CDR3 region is CASRRTGRNEQFF. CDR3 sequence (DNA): TGTGCCAGCAGAAGGACAGGGCGGAATGAGCAGTTCTTC.

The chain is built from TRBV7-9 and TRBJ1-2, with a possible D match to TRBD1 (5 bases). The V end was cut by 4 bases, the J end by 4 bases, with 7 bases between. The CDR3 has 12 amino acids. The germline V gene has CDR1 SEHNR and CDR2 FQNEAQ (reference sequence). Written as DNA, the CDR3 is TGTGCCAGCAGCTCAGGGACCTATGGCTACACCTTC. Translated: CASSSGTYGYTF.